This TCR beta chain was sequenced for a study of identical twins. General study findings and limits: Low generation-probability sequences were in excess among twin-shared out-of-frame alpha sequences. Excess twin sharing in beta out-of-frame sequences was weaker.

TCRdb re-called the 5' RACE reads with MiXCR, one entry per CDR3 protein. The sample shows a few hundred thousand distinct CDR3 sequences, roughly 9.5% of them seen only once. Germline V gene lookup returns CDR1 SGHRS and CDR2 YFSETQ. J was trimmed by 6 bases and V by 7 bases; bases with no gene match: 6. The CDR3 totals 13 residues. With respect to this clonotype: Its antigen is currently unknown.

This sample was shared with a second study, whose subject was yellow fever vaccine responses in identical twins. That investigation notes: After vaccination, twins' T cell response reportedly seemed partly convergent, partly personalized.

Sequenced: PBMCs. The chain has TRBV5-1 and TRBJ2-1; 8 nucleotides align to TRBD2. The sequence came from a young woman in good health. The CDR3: CASGLAGTNEQFF. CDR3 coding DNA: TGCGCCAGCGGTCTAGCGGGTACCAATGAGCAGTTCTTC.